This T cell receptor (beta chain) was sequenced for a study of cytomegalovirus exposure and HLA in healthy donors. General observations from the study: According to a later analysis, TCR clusters from the first cohort tended to co-occur in the roughly 120 validation repertoires. Three chains linked to CMV were shown in vitro to be specific for CMV antigens. The authors listed 180 or so TCR beta chains as cytomegalovirus-associated.

As concerns this clone: Its antigen is not known.

Repertoires were generated with immunoSEQ multiplex PCR, while TCRdb's copy carries only in-frame clones and drops some. Altogether 140,000 to 150,000 clones are present, about nine tenths being singletons, with the ten largest covering 4.5%. V shed 1 base, J shed 5 bases, and the junction held 4 bases outside the gene matches. The CDR3 has 16 amino acids. Germline-derived CDR1 and CDR2 are SGHVS and FNYEAQ. Sequencing input: PBMCs. The chain couples TRBV7-6 to TRBJ2-2, with 10 nucleotides matching TRBD1. This TCR was recovered from a man aged 18-30 years in good health and CMV-seropositive. CDR3 in amino acids: CASSLVGTGVTGELFF. CDR3 DNA: TGTGCCAGCAGCTTAGTGGGGACAGGGGTAACCGGGGAGCTGTTTTTT.